This T cell receptor (beta chain) was found in a study of identical twins. A universal primer site was created by template switching, with the cDNA bearing unique molecular identifiers. In TCRdb, the 5' RACE reads were re-called with MiXCR into one record per CDR3 protein. The data hold fewer than 250,000 distinct CDR3 sequences, with 6% to 8.5% observed a single time. This clonotype occurred a few times. The antigen is undetermined. General study results and limits: Alpha sequences out of frame and shared by twins had excess low generation probability. Because invariant MAIT and iNKT cells could be present, zero-insertion analyses could be partly confounded. Models, which agreed with sharing between unrelated individuals, nonetheless underestimated the out-of-frame TCR alpha sharing seen in monozygotic twins.

These same data were also listed under a study on yellow fever vaccine responses in identical twins.

Sequenced material: CD8+ T cells sorted from blood. The clonotype comes from a woman between 18 and 29 years old in good health.

In DNA form, the CDR3 reads TGTGCCAGCAGTTTACCACCGGACAGGGGCGGCAATGAGCAGTTCTTC. This encodes CASSLPPDRGGNEQFF. The chain couples TRBV6-5 to TRBJ2-1; 9 nucleotides match TRBD1. CDR3 length: 16 amino acids. Looked up from germline, CDR1 is MNHEY and CDR2 is SVGAGI. After removal of 4 bases from V and 6 bases from J, the junction contained 10 bases not matched to a gene.